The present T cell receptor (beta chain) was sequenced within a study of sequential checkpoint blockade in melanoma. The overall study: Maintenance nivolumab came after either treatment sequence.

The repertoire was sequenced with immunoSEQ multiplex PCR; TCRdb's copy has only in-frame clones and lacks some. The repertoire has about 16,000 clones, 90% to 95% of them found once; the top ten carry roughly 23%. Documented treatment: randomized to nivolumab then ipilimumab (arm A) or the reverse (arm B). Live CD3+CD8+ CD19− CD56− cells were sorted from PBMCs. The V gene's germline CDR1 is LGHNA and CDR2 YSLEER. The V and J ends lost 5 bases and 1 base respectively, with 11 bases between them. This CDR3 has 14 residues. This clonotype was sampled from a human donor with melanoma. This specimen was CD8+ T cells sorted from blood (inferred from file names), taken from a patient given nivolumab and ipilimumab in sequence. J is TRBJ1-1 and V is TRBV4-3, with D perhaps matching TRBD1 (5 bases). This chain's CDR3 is CASSYLGGNTEAFF. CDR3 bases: TGCGCCAGCAGCTACCTGGGGGGGAACACTGAAGCTTTCTTT.